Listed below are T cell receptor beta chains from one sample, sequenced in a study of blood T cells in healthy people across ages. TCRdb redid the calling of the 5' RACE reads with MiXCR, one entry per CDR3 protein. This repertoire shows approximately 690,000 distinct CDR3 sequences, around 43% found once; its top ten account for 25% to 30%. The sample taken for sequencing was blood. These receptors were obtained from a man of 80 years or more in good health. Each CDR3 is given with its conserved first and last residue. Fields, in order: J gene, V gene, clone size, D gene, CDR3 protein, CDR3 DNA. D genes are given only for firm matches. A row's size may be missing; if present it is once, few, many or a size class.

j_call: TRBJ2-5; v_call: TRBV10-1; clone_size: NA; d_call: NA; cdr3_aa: CASSESSRSETQYF; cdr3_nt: TGCGCCAGCAGTGAGTCTTCTAGGTCGGAGACCCAGTACTTC
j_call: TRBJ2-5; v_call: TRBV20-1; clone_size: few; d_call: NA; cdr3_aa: CSASGSRKETQYF; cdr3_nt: TGCAGTGCTAGCGGGAGTCGGAAAGAGACCCAGTACTTC
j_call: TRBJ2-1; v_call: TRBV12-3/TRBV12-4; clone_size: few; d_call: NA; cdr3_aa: CASSYYHEQFF; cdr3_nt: TGTGCCAGCAGTTATTATCATGAGCAGTTCTTC
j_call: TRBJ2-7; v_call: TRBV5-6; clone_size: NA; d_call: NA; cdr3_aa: CASSIRRGYNEQYF; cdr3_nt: TGTGCCAGCAGCATACGTAGGGGCTACAATGAGCAGTACTTC
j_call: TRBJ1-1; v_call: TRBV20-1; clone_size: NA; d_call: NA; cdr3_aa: CSVWGGGKDTEAFF; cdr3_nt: TGCAGTGTTTGGGGGGGCGGGAAGGACACTGAAGCTTTCTTT
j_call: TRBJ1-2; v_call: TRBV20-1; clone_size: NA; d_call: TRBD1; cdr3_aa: CSARDRGQGAYGYTF; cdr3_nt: TGCAGTGCTAGAGATCGTGGCCAGGGGGCCTATGGCTACACCTTC
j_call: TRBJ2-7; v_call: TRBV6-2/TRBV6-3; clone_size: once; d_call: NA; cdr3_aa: CASSEDGADEQYF; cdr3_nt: TGTGCCAGCAGTGAAGACGGAGCAGACGAGCAGTACTTC
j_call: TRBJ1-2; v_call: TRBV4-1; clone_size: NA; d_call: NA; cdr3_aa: CASSPNEQGVYGYTF; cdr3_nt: TGCGCCAGCAGCCCCAACGAACAGGGAGTCTATGGCTACACCTTC
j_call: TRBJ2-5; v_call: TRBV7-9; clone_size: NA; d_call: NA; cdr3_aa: CASSFLIETQYF; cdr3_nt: TGTGCCAGCAGCTTTTTAATAGAGACCCAGTACTTC
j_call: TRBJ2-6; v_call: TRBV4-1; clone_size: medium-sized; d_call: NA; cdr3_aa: CASSQGAGRTF; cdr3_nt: TGCGCCAGCAGCCAAGGTGCGGGTAGGACTTTC
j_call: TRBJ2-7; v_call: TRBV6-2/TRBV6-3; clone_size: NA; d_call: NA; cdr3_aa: CASSYVGVSYEQYF; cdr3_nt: TGTGCCAGCAGTTATGTCGGCGTCTCCTACGAGCAGTACTTC
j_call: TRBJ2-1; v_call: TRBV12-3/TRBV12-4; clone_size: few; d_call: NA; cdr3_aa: CASRPEGAGRNEQFF; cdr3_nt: TGTGCCAGCAGACCCGAGGGCGCAGGGAGGAATGAGCAGTTCTTC
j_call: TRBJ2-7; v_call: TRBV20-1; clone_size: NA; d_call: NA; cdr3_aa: CSASQESYNEQYF; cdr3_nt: TGCAGTGCTAGCCAGGAGTCCTACAATGAGCAGTACTTC
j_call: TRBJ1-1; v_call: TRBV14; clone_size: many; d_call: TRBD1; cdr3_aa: CASSRYGTDWNTEAFF; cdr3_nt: TGTGCCAGCAGCCGCTACGGGACAGATTGGAACACTGAAGCTTTCTTT
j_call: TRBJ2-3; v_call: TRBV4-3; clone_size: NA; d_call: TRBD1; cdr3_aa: CASSQTKYGQGHADTQYF; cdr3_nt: TGCGCCAGCAGCCAAACCAAGTACGGACAGGGTCATGCAGATACGCAGTATTTT
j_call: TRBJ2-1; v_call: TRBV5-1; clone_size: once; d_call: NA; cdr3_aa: CASSLMGVLINEQFF; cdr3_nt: TGCGCCAGCAGCTTGATGGGGGTCTTGATCAATGAGCAGTTCTTC
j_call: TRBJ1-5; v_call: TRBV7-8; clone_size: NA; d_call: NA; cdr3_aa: CASSALPGGLSNQPQHF; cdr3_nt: TGTGCCAGCAGCGCCCTCCCCGGGGGATTGAGCAATCAGCCCCAGCATTTT
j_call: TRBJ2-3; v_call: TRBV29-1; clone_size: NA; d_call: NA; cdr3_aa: CSVEASGTDTQYF; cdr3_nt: TGCAGCGTTGAAGCCTCGGGGACAGATACGCAGTATTTT
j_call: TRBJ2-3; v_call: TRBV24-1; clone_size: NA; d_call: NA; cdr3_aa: CATTDGHPGDTQYF; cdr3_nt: TGTGCCACCACAGATGGACACCCGGGGGATACGCAGTATTTT
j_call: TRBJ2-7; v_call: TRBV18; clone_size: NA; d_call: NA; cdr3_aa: CASSPAGSNYEQYF; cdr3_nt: TGTGCCAGCTCACCGGCGGGATCCAACTACGAGCAGTACTTC
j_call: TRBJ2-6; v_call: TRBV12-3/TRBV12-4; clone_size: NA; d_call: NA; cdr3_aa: CASSAAGAGANVLTF; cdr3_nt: TGTGCCAGCAGTGCCGCAGGGGCTGGGGCCAACGTCCTGACTTTC
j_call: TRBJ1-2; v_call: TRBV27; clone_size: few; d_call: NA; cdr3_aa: CASSLSMDLGYTF; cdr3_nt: TGTGCCAGCAGTTTGAGTATGGATTTGGGCTACACCTTC
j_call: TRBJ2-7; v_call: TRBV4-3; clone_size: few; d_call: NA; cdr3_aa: CASSQESQGPYEQYF; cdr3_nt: TGCGCCAGCAGCCAAGAATCCCAAGGGCCCTACGAGCAGTACTTC
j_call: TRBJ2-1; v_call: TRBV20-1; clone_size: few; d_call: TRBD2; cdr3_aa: CSARGGLAGYNEQFF; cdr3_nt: TGCAGTGCTAGAGGTGGACTAGCGGGGTACAATGAGCAGTTCTTC
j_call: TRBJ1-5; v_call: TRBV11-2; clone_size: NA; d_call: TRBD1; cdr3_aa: CASSKDRNSNQPQHF; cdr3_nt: TGTGCCAGCAGCAAGGACAGGAATAGCAATCAGCCCCAGCATTTT
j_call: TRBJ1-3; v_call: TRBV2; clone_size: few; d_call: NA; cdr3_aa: CASSAAPTGAGNTIYF; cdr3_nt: TGTGCCAGCAGTGCGGCTCCGACAGGAGCAGGAAACACCATATATTTT
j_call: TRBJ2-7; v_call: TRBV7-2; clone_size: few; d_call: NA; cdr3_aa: CASSRVGQQYF; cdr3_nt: TGTGCCAGCAGCCGGGTCGGGCAGCAGTACTTC
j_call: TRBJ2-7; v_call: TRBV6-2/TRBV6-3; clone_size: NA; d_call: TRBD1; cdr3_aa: CASSYAGGYEQYF; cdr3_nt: TGTGCCAGCAGTTACGCAGGGGGCTACGAGCAGTACTTC
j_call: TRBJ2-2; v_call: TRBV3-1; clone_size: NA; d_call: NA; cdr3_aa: CASSRDMVTGELFF; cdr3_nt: TGTGCCAGCAGCCGCGACATGGTGACCGGGGAGCTGTTTTTT
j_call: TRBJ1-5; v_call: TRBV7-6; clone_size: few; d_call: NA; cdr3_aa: CASSPSVGFNQPQHF; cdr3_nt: TGTGCCAGCAGCCCAAGCGTAGGGTTCAATCAGCCCCAGCATTTT
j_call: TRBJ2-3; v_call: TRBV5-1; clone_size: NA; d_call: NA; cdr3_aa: CASSSNGDTQYF; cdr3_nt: TGCGCCAGCAGCTCAAATGGGGATACGCAGTATTTT
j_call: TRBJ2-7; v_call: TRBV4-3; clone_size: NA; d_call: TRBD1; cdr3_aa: CASSHQQGTSSYEQYF; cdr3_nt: TGCGCCAGCAGCCATCAACAGGGGACCAGCTCCTACGAGCAGTACTTC
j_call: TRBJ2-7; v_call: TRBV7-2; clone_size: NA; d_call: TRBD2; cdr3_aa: CASSLAASGSIYEQYF; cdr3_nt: TGTGCCAGCAGCTTAGCGGCTAGCGGGAGTATCTACGAGCAGTACTTC
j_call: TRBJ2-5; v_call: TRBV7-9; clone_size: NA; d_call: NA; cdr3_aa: CASSLGGTQKETQYF; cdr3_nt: TGTGCCAGCAGCTTAGGCGGGACTCAGAAAGAGACCCAGTACTTC
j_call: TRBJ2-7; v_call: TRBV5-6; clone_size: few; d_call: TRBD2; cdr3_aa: CASTLGVGGPRGSSYEQYF; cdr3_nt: TGTGCCAGCACCTTGGGGGTAGGTGGTCCTCGCGGGAGTTCCTACGAGCAGTACTTC
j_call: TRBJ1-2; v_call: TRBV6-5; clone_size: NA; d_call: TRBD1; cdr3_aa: CASSSGTGLYGYTF; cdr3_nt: TGTGCCAGCAGTTCCGGGACAGGGCTCTATGGCTACACCTTC
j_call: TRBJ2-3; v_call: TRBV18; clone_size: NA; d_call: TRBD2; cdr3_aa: CASSPMTSGGASTQYF; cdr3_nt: TGTGCCAGCTCACCCATGACTAGCGGGGGGGCTAGTACGCAGTATTTT
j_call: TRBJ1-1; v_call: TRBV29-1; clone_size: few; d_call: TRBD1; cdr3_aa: CSARTGVTEAFF; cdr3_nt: TGCAGCGCACGGACAGGGGTCACTGAAGCTTTCTTT
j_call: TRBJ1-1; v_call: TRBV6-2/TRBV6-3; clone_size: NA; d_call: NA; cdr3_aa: CASSYLRPGVGEAFF; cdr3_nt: TGTGCCAGCAGTTATCTTCGTCCGGGGGTGGGTGAAGCTTTCTTT
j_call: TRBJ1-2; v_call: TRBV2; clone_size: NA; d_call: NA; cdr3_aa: CACSMDRAYGYTF; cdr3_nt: TGTGCCTGCAGCATGGACAGAGCTTATGGCTACACCTTC
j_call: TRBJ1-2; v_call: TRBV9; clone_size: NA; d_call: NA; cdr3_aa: CASSAGALLYTF; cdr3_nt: TGTGCCAGCAGCGCGGGGGCCCTCCTCTACACCTTC
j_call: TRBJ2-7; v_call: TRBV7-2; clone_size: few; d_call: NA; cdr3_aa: CASSARGSANYEQYF; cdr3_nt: TGTGCCAGCAGCGCCCGGGGTAGCGCTAATTACGAGCAGTACTTC
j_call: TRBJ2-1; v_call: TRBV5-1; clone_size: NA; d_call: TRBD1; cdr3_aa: CASSLVATGDNEQFF; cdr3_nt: TGCGCCAGCAGCTTGGTCGCGACAGGGGACAATGAGCAGTTCTTC
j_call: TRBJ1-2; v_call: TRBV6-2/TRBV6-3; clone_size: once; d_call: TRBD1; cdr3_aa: CATSALGTGSYGYTF; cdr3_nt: TGTGCCACCAGTGCCCTCGGGACAGGGTCCTATGGCTACACCTTC
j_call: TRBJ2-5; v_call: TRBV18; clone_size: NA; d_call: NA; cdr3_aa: CASSSAQGGIQETQYF; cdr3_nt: TGTGCCAGCTCATCAGCGCAGGGAGGAATCCAAGAGACCCAGTACTTC
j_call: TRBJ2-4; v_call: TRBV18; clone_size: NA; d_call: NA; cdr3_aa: CASSPISGVGNIQYF; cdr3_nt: TGTGCCAGCTCACCGATTTCAGGGGTTGGAAACATTCAGTACTTC
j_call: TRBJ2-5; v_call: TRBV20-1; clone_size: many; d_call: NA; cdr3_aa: CSASGKETQYF; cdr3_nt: TGCAGTGCTAGTGGGAAAGAGACCCAGTACTTC
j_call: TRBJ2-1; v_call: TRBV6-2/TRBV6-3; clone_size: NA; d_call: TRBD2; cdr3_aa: CASSSRLAGNEQFF; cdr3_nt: TGTGCCAGCAGTTCCCGCCTAGCGGGCAATGAGCAGTTCTTC
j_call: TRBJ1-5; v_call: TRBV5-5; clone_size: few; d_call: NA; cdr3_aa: CASSLDPYSNQPQHF; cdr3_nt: TGTGCCAGCAGCTTGGACCCTTATAGCAATCAGCCCCAGCATTTT
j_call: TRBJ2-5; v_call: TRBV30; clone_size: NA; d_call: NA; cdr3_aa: CAWSHTLGEYQETQYF; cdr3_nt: TGTGCCTGGAGCCACACCCTCGGGGAGTACCAAGAGACCCAGTACTTC
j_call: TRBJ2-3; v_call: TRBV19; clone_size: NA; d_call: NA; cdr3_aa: CASSTRQDYTDTQYF; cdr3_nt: TGTGCCAGTAGTACAAGACAGGACTACACAGATACGCAGTATTTT
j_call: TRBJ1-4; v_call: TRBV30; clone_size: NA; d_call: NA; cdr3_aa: CAWSVLQGNEKLFF; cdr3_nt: TGTGCCTGGAGTGTACTCCAGGGAAATGAAAAACTGTTTTTT
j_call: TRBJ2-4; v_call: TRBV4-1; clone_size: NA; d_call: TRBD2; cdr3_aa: CASSQTWELGGSIQYF; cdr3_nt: TGCGCCAGCAGCCAAACCTGGGAACTGGGGGGGTCCATTCAGTACTTC